The rows below give T cell receptor beta chains drawn from one sample of a study of OX40 agonist ivuxolimab in advanced cancers. Generated by immunoSEQ multiplex PCR, the TCRdb table keeps only in-frame clones and is missing some. The table records about 120,000 clones, over 75% of them present only once. The specimen comprised CD4+ or CD8+ T cells sorted from blood, sampled in a trial of the OX40 agonist ivuxolimab. The receptors were gathered from an adult with an advanced solid tumor such as melanoma, head and neck, liver or kidney cancer. CDR3s include the opening cysteine and the closing phenylalanine or tryptophan. A D gene is named only where the DNA matches it firmly. The size field is filled for only some rows; it gives once, few, many or a size class.

clone size	D gene	V gene	J gene	CDR3 DNA	CDR3 protein
-	TRBD1	TRBV19	TRBJ1-6	TGTGCCAGTAGACTACCGGGACAGGGGGCTTCACCCCTCCACTTT	CASRLPGQGASPLHF
-	-	TRBV5-4	TRBJ2-1	TGTGCCAGCAGCGGCTCGACTGGCTACAATGAGCAGTTCTTC	CASSGSTGYNEQFF
-	TRBD1	TRBV11-2	TRBJ1-5	TGTGCCAGCAGCCGGGACAGCCTTAATAATCAGCCCCAGCATTTT	CASSRDSLNNQPQHF
-	-	TRBV6-5	TRBJ1-2	TGTGCCAGCAGTTACACGGGGTTTGGCTACACCTTC	CASSYTGFGYTF
-	TRBD1	TRBV7-2	TRBJ1-2	TGTGCCAGCTCCCCCCTGATGGGACAGACGGGCTACACCTTC	CASSPLMGQTGYTF
once	-	TRBV6-5	TRBJ1-3	TGTGCCAGCAGTTACTACCAGGGGCCCGGAAACACCATATATTTT	CASSYYQGPGNTIYF
-	-	TRBV7-6	TRBJ2-2	TGTGCCAGCAGCGGGGGGCCAACCGGGGAGCTGTTTTTT	CASSGGPTGELFF
-	TRBD1	TRBV5-1	TRBJ2-1	TGCGCCAGCAGCAGGCTGGGACAGTACAATGAGCAGTTCTTC	CASSRLGQYNEQFF
-	-	TRBV30	TRBJ2-3	TGTGCCTGGAGTGTACAAGCAGATACGCAGTATTTT	CAWSVQADTQYF
-	-	TRBV9	TRBJ1-6	TGTGCCAGCAGCGTAGGCTCTTTACAGAGGAATTCACCCCTCCACTTT	CASSVGSLQRNSPLHF
many	-	TRBV27	TRBJ1-5	TGTGCCAGCAGTTTATCGGTGGGGCAGGGGAGCAATCAGCCCCAGCATTTT	CASSLSVGQGSNQPQHF
-	-	TRBV28	TRBJ1-2	TGTGCCAGCATCTCCGGCGAAGGGATCTATGGCTACACCTTC	CASISGEGIYGYTF
-	TRBD1	TRBV5-1	TRBJ1-5	TGCGCCAGCAGGGACGGGACAGGGCCGTACCAGCCCCAGCATTTT	CASRDGTGPYQPQHF
-	-	TRBV9	TRBJ1-5	TGTGCCAGCAGCCCGCGCCCCGGAGGGAATCAGCCCCAGCATTTT	CASSPRPGGNQPQHF
-	-	TRBV6-5	TRBJ1-6	TGTGCCAGCAGTCTACAGCATAATTCACCCCTCCACTTT	CASSLQHNSPLHF
-	-	TRBV19	TRBJ1-4	TGTGCCAGTTCTGGGTCTGTGGGGGAAAAACTGTTTTTT	CASSGSVGEKLFF
-	-	TRBV9	TRBJ1-3	TGTGCCAGCAGCCCTGGCAATTCTGGAAACACCATATATTTT	CASSPGNSGNTIYF
-	-	TRBV27	TRBJ2-7	TGTGCCATCTCCCGGGATCATAGCTCCTACGAGCAGTACTTC	CAISRDHSSYEQYF
-	-	TRBV28	TRBJ2-7	TGTGCCAGCAGTTTAGACGGAGCCTACGAGCAGTACTTC	CASSLDGAYEQYF
once	TRBD2	TRBV6-5	TRBJ2-5	TGTGCCAGCAGTTACGCCGGGACTAGCAGAGAGACCCAGTACTTC	CASSYAGTSRETQYF
-	TRBD1	TRBV5-1	TRBJ2-7	TGCGCCAGCAGCTTGGGGGGAACAGGGGTCGGGTACGAGCAGTACTTC	CASSLGGTGVGYEQYF
-	TRBD2	TRBV28	TRBJ2-2	TGTGCCAGCAGACCTAGCGGGGAAAACACCGGGGAGCTGTTTTTT	CASRPSGENTGELFF
-	-	TRBV5-4	TRBJ2-1	TGTGCCAGCAGCTTAAAAGGGGTTGTTGAGCAGTTCTTC	CASSLKGVVEQFF
-	-	TRBV27	TRBJ2-3	TGTGCCAGCAAAAGGAGGGGCTCGGATACGCAGTATTTT	CASKRRGSDTQYF
-	-	TRBV29-1	TRBJ2-5	TGCAGCGCAGACGTGGGGAACGGAGAGACCCAGTACTTC	CSADVGNGETQYF